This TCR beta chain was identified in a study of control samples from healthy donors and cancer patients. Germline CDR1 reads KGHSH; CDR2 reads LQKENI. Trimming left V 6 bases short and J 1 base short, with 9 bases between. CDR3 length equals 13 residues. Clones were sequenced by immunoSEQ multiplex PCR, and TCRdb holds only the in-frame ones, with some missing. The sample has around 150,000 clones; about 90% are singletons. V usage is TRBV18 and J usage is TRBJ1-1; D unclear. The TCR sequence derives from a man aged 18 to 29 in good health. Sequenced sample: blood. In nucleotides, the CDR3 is TGTGCCAGCTCCCTGGGTCAGAACACTGAAGCTTTCTTT. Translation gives CASSLGQNTEAFF.